These 7 T cell receptor beta chains originate from one sample sequenced in a study of T cells after yellow fever vaccination. TCRdb reprocessed the 5' RACE reads with MiXCR, giving one entry per CDR3 protein. The sample holds roughly 180,000 distinct CDR3 sequences; roughly 6.4% are singletons and the top ten take less than 3%. The sample consisted of CD4+ T cells sorted from PBMCs, taken on the day of the first yellow fever vaccination. The receptors originated from a young man who received the YFV17D yellow fever vaccine.

This clonotype was detected only a few times. The chain joins TRBV5-6 to TRBJ2-4; possibly TRBD1 or TRBD2 for D (5 bases each). CDR3 length equals 11 residues. Trimming pared 4 bases from V and 9 bases from J, leaving 8 bases between. Germline lookup yields CDR1 SGHDT and CDR2 YYEEEE. The CDR3 spells CASSTGTIQYF. CDR3 nucleotides: TGTGCCAGCAGCACCGGGACCATTCAGTACTTC.

The genes are TRBV3-1 and TRBJ1-6, with 7 nucleotides matching TRBD1. CDR3 length: 15 amino acids. V shed 5 bases, J shed 9 bases, and the junction held 10 bases outside the gene matches. Germline V gene data show CDR1 as LGHDT and CDR2 as YNNKEL (reference sequence). CDR3 sequence reads: CASSDDRAWSSPLHF. The CDR3 bases are TGTGCCAGCAGCGACGACAGGGCCTGGAGTTCACCCCTCCACTTT.

The rearrangement uses TRBV5-1 and TRBJ2-1; the D gene is possibly TRBD1 (5 bases). The CDR3 contains 15 residues. Germline V gene sequence: CDR1 SGHRS, CDR2 YFSETQ. The V end was cut by 0 bases, the J end by 5 bases, with 12 bases between. Here the CDR3 reads CASSLAVGQHNEQFF. CDR3 DNA sequence: TGCGCCAGCAGCTTGGCAGTGGGGCAGCACAATGAGCAGTTCTTC.

This clonotype came up a few times. The chain joins TRBV5-4 to TRBJ2-1; D uncertain. Looked up from germline, CDR1 is SGHNT and CDR2 is YYREEE (reference sequence). This CDR3 comprises 14 residues. The V end was cut by 8 bases, the J end by 5 bases, with 17 bases between. The CDR3 sequence: CASIIGPAHNEQFF. The DNA for the CDR3 is TGTGCCAGTATCATTGGACCGGCCCACAATGAGCAGTTCTTC.

At least ten counts were recorded for this clonotype. The genes are TRBV5-1 and TRBJ2-5, with TRBD1 identical over 7 bases. The CDR3 runs to 14 residues. V shed 3 bases, J shed 1 base, and the junction held 3 bases outside the gene matches. Germline CDR1 is SGHRS and CDR2 is YFSETQ. CDR3 protein: CASSSGTAQETQYF. The CDR3 DNA is TGCGCCAGCAGCTCCGGGACAGCCCAAGAGACCCAGTACTTC.

This clonotype was counted at least ten times. This chain connects TRBV7-8 to TRBJ2-7, with D hard to call. Trimming left V 4 bases short and J 7 bases short, with 17 bases between. This CDR3 has 14 residues. The germline CDR1 and CDR2 sequences are SGHVS and FQNEAQ. The CDR3 is CASSSGVGQFEQYV. The CDR3 region has the DNA TGTGCCAGCAGCTCGGGCGTAGGGCAATTTGAGCAGTACGTC.

This clonotype was counted at least ten times. The chain has TRBV20-1 and TRBJ2-3; no firm D call. Trimming left V 6 bases short and J 4 bases short, with 11 bases between. This CDR3 region has 12 residues. Germline-derived CDR1 and CDR2 are DFQATT and SNEGSKA (reference sequence). DNA for the CDR3: TGCAGTGCAACAACATCCGCAGATACGCAGTATTTT. This codes for CSATTSADTQYF.